These 17 T cell receptor beta chains share one sample of origin, sequenced in a study of OX40 agonist ivuxolimab in advanced cancers. The assay was immunoSEQ multiplex PCR, and TCRdb's table has in-frame clones only and misses some. The data show around 70,000 clones, around four fifths seen once. The input for sequencing was CD4+ or CD8+ T cells sorted from blood, taken in a trial of the OX40 agonist ivuxolimab. These TCRs come from an adult with an advanced solid tumor such as melanoma, head and neck, liver or kidney cancer.

The chain employs TRBV5-1 and TRBJ1-1; the match to TRBD1 covers 12 bases. In germline, CDR1 is SGHRS, CDR2 YFSETQ. Trimming at V came to 1 base and at J to 2 bases, leaving 6 bases not matched to a gene. CDR3 size: 17 residues. The CDR3 loop reads CASSLLRDRGQNTEAFF. CDR3 nucleotide sequence: TGCGCCAGCAGCTTGCTCCGGGACAGGGGGCAAAACACTGAAGCTTTCTTT.

In DNA form, the CDR3 reads TGCGCCAGCAGCTGGGGACAGGGGTTCGGAGATACGCAGTATTTT. This codes for CASSWGQGFGDTQYF. The chain links TRBV5-1 to TRBJ2-3; TRBD1 agrees at 10 bases. The trim removed 3 bases at V and 5 bases at J, leaving 6 bases unmatched. Germline V lookup: CDR1 SGHRS, CDR2 YFSETQ. This CDR3 has 15 amino acids.

The V gene is TRBV4-1, the J gene TRBJ2-7; TRBD2 aligns across 11 bases. The CDR3 sequence is 16 residues long. Losses at the gene ends were 4 bases for V and 2 bases for J; bases not matched to a gene: 7. Germline V lookup: CDR1 MGHRA, CDR2 YSYEKL. The DNA of the CDR3 is TGCGCCAGCAGCCCCCGGACTAGCGGGCCAACCTACGAGCAGTACTTC. This encodes CASSPRTSGPTYEQYF.

J is TRBJ2-2 and V is TRBV6-1; D gene ambiguous. CDR1 MNHNS and CDR2 SASEGT come from the germline V gene. Trimming took off 3 bases at V and 0 bases at J, with 8 bases between the two ends. The CDR3 spans 15 residues. CDR3 nucleotide sequence: TGTGCCAGCAGTGATCAAGGGACGAACACCGGGGAGCTGTTTTTT. Translated, it gives CASSDQGTNTGELFF.

V is TRBV30 and J is TRBJ1-2; D is ambiguous. Per germline, CDR1 GTSNPN and CDR2 SVGIG (reference sequence). Trimming removed 4 bases from V and 5 bases from J, with 11 bases in between. The CDR3 totals 12 residues. DNA of the CDR3: TGTGCCTGGAACCCGGGCCTGTATGGCTACACCTTC. Amino acids: CAWNPGLYGYTF.

This clone was seen only once. V usage is TRBV28 and J usage is TRBJ2-5, with D perhaps matching TRBD1 or TRBD2 (6 bases each). This CDR3 contains 19 residues. From germline, CDR1 is MDHEN and CDR2 SYDVKM. V was shortened by 3 bases and J by 5 bases, with 28 bases between the two germline ends. CDR3 amino acids: CASSLPNGLQGITAETQYF. The CDR3 bases are TGTGCCAGCAGTTTGCCAAATGGACTACAGGGTATCACGGCCGAGACCCAGTACTTC.

In this sample, this clone turned up once. The sample has other DNA sequences that encode this CDR3 too. The chain uses TRBV2 and TRBJ1-5; D may be TRBD1 (6 bases). The V gene lost 7 bases and the J gene lost 3 bases, with 13 bases spanning the gap. This CDR3 spans 14 amino acids. The germline CDR1 and CDR2 sequences are SNHLY and FYNNEI. This chain's CDR3 is CASTPDSNNQPQHF. CDR3 bases: TGTGCCAGCACCCCGGACAGCAACAATCAGCCCCAGCATTTT.

The chain employs TRBV7-2 and TRBJ1-4; tentatively, D is TRBD1 (5 bases). This CDR3 spans 13 amino acids. V dropped 5 bases and J dropped 3 bases, with 7 bases sitting between them. Germline V CDR1 and CDR2: SGHTA, FQGNSA. CDR3 amino acids: CASSRGANEKLFF. CDR3 coding DNA: TGTGCCAGCAGCCGGGGGGCTAATGAAAAACTGTTTTTT.

V and J are TRBV9 and TRBJ2-2; 11 positions agree with TRBD1. V lost 0 bases and J lost 5; bases outside the gene matches: 0. The CDR3 totals 15 residues. Per the germline V gene, CDR1 is SGDLS and CDR2 is YYNGEE. The CDR3 DNA reads as TGTGCCAGCAGCGTAGGGGACAGGGGGACCGGGGAGCTGTTTTTT. Translating it yields CASSVGDRGTGELFF.

This clone appeared a few times. The rearrangement uses TRBV30 and TRBJ1-1; D remains ambiguous. V lost 2 bases to trimming and J lost 8 bases, with 12 bases between them. This CDR3 region has 12 residues. Germline-derived CDR1 and CDR2 are GTSNPN and SVGIG (reference sequence). The CDR3 spells CAWSSGAFEAFF. CDR3 DNA: TGTGCCTGGAGTTCAGGTGCCTTCGAAGCTTTCTTT.

The V and J genes are TRBV5-1 and TRBJ2-1; TRBD2 matches 10 bases. J lost 8 bases, V lost 0 bases, and 5 bases had no gene match. CDR1 SGHRS and CDR2 YFSETQ come from the germline V gene. CDR3 length equals 15 residues. The CDR3 DNA reads TGCGCCAGCAGCTTGGAATCACTAGCGGGATATGAGCAGTTCTTC. Its protein is CASSLESLAGYEQFF.

This chain uses TRBV9 with TRBJ2-7, with D unresolved. Germline-derived CDR1 and CDR2 are SGDLS and YYNGEE. This CDR3 comprises 14 residues. Trimming shortened V by 0 bases and J by 1 base, and 8 bases separated the two germline ends. The chain's CDR3 is CASSVGVGSYEQYF. The CDR3 DNA reads TGTGCCAGCAGCGTAGGGGTCGGTTCCTACGAGCAGTACTTC. The variable domain in full, with the rest retrieved from reference TRBV9 and TRBJ2-7, is DSGVTQTPKHLITATGQRVTLRCSPRSGDLSVYWYQQSLDQGLQFLIQYYNGEERAKGNILERFSAQQFPDLHSELNLSSLELGDSALYFCASSVGVGSYEQYFGPGTRLTVT.

V is TRBV14 and J is TRBJ2-5; the D is unclear. Germline V gene data show CDR1 as SGHDN and CDR2 as FVKESK. Trimming shortened V by 1 base and J by 1 base, and 10 bases separated the two germline ends. CDR3 length: 15 amino acids. The CDR3 reads CASSQVQVGQETQYF. For the CDR3, the DNA is TGTGCCAGCAGCCAAGTTCAGGTCGGCCAAGAGACCCAGTACTTC.

The rearrangement joins TRBV25-1 to TRBJ2-2; TRBD2 is a possible D gene (5 bases). V lost 2 bases to trimming and J lost 4 bases, with 14 bases between them. The CDR3 spans 16 residues. Per germline, CDR1 MGHDK and CDR2 SYGVNS. The CDR3 here is CASSEPPSRGTGELFF. CDR3 nucleotides: TGTGCCAGCAGTGAACCCCCAAGTCGGGGCACCGGGGAGCTGTTTTTT.

The genes are TRBV23-1 and TRBJ2-7, with 7 positions matching TRBD1. TRBV23-1 belongs to the ORF category, with a function that is uncertain. V was pared by 0 bases and J by 2 bases, with 4 bases of the junction left unmatched. This CDR3 comprises 15 residues. Here the CDR3 DNA reads TGCGCCAGCAGTCAATCCCGGGACAGTCCCTACGAGCAGTACTTC. Residues: CASSQSRDSPYEQYF.

The rearrangement joins TRBV9 to TRBJ2-1, with 13 bases identical to TRBD2. This CDR3 is built from 17 residues. Germline lookup yields CDR1 SGDLS and CDR2 YYNGEE. V shed 2 bases and J 6 bases; nucleotides not matched to a gene: 8. The CDR3 DNA reads as TGTGCCAGCAGCGTTGCTGGGACTAGCGGGGAAATCAATGAGCAGTTCTTC. Translating it yields CASSVAGTSGEINEQFF.

This rearrangement joins TRBV28 to TRBJ1-2; 7 bases fit TRBD1. Germline-derived CDR1 and CDR2 are MDHEN and SYDVKM. The CDR3 covers 15 residues. V shed 6 bases and J 8 bases; nucleotides not matched to a gene: 15. CDR3 region: CASRPRTGQQGGYTF. The DNA for the CDR3 is TGTGCCAGCAGACCCCGGACAGGACAACAGGGGGGCTACACCTTC.